One sample yielded the 27 T cell receptor beta chains listed below, sequenced in a study of T cells after somatic rescue of genetic block. Data came from immunoSEQ multiplex PCR; TCRdb stores just in-frame clones and leaves some out. The sample contains tens of thousands of clones, around 90% of which appear only once. Sample: peripheral blood mononuclear cells (PBMCs). These receptors were collected from a woman between 18 and 29 years old.

The chain joins TRBV7-2 to TRBJ1-5; D possibly corresponds to TRBD1 (5 bases). Germline-derived CDR1 and CDR2 are SGHTA and FQGNSA. The CDR3 has 16 residues. V was clipped by 5 bases and J by 0 bases, with 14 bases between them. CDR3: CASSLTGRYSNQPQHF. CDR3 nucleotide sequence: TGTGCCAGCAGCCTAACGGGACGGTATAGCAATCAGCCCCAGCATTTT.

This clone has only a few counts. V usage is TRBV18 and J usage is TRBJ1-2; no firm D call. The CDR3 has 12 amino acids. Germline values: CDR1 KGHSH, CDR2 LQKENI. Between the trimmed V and J ends, which lost 6 bases and 0 bases, there was a span of 5 bases. As DNA, the CDR3 is TGTGCCAGCTCCCCCACTAACTATGGCTACACCTTC. As protein: CASSPTNYGYTF.

The sample holds one count of this clone. The chain couples TRBV9 to TRBJ1-2; 9 bases fit TRBD1. The CDR3 sequence is 15 residues long. V trimming: 4 bases; J trimming: 5 bases; junction bases outside the gene matches: 9. CDR1 is SGDLS and CDR2 is YYNGEE in the germline V gene. The CDR3: CASSPGTGRGYGYTF. CDR3 DNA sequence: TGTGCCAGCAGCCCTGGGACAGGGAGAGGTTATGGCTACACCTTC.

This clone was observed a single time. V and J are TRBV4-2 and TRBJ2-7; 7 nucleotides match TRBD1. The length of the CDR3 is 15 residues. Germline CDR1 reads LGHNA; CDR2 reads YNFKEQ. Trimming took 2 bases from V and 0 from J; bases not matched to a gene: 4. DNA of the CDR3: TGTGCCAGCAGCCAATCGGGACAGCTCTCCTACGAGCAGTACTTC. It codes for CASSQSGQLSYEQYF.

The count of this clone is one. The genes are TRBV28 and TRBJ1-4; no reliable D call. The germline CDR1 and CDR2 sequences are MDHEN and SYDVKM. The CDR3 has 16 residues. Between the trimmed V and J ends, which lost 2 bases and 0 bases, there was a span of 10 bases. The CDR3 region has the DNA TGTGCCAGCAGTTTACTGGACTCTGCAACTAATGAAAAACTGTTTTTT. Translated, it gives CASSLLDSATNEKLFF.

The chain is built from TRBV7-6 and TRBJ1-1; D not resolved. CDR1 and CDR2 (germline): SGHVS, FNYEAQ. This CDR3 is built from 13 residues. The V gene lost 5 bases and the J gene lost 0 bases, with 7 bases spanning the gap. The CDR3 DNA reads as TGTGCCAGCAGCGTGAGGGTGAACACTGAAGCTTTCTTT. Its protein is CASSVRVNTEAFF. Drawing the rest from reference TRBV7-6 and TRBJ1-1, the complete variable domain is GAGVSQSPRYKVTKRGQDVALRCDPISGHVSLYWYRQALGQGPEFLTYFNYEAQQDKSGLPNDRFSAERPEGSISTLTIQRTEQRDSAMYRCASSVRVNTEAFFGQGTRLTVV.

V and J are TRBV7-9 and TRBJ2-7; TRBD2 aligns across 9 bases. The CDR3 contains 14 residues. CDR1 is SEHNR and CDR2 is FQNEAQ in the germline V gene (reference sequence). J gave up 4 bases and V 7 bases, and 8 bases lay outside the gene matches. The CDR3 is CASTPAGGIYEQYF. In DNA, the CDR3 is TGTGCCAGCACCCCAGCGGGAGGAATTTACGAGCAGTACTTC.

V is TRBV6-5 and J is TRBJ2-1, with 13 bases matching TRBD2. Germline-derived CDR1 and CDR2 are MNHEY and SVGAGI. This CDR3 region has 13 residues. Trimming removed 8 bases from V and 7 bases from J; junction bases left unmatched: 2. As DNA, the CDR3 is TGTGCCAGCGCGACTAGCGGGGGGAATGAGCAGTTCTTC. Translation gives CASATSGGNEQFF.

This sequence joins TRBV6-4 and TRBJ2-3; the match to TRBD2 covers 7 bases. The CDR3 has 15 residues. Looked up from germline, CDR1 is MRHNA and CDR2 is SNTAGT. The V and J ends lost 1 base and 5 bases, in that order; junction bases with no gene match: 6. In nucleotides, the CDR3 is TGTGCCAGCAGTGACTTTGGCGGGAGTGAAGATACGCAGTATTTT. Translated, it gives CASSDFGGSEDTQYF.

A note on this clone: One junction end does not reproduce the germline sequence, and a read error may be involved. The rearrangement joins TRBV7-9 to TRBJ2-6; 9 bases match TRBD2. The V gene's germline CDR1 is SEHNR and CDR2 FQNEAQ (reference sequence). This CDR3 has 18 amino acids. The CDR3 coding sequence is TGTGTCAGCAGCCCCCGGCTAGCGGGACGGTCTGGGGCCAACGTCCTGACTTTC. It specifies CVSSPRLAGRSGANVLTF.

The rearrangement links TRBV27 to TRBJ2-1; possibly TRBD1 or TRBD2 for D (5 bases each). From germline, CDR1 is MNHEY and CDR2 SMNVEV (reference sequence). The V gene lost 4 bases and the J gene lost 5 bases, with 15 bases spanning the gap. The CDR3 covers 15 residues. In DNA, the CDR3 is TGTGCCAGCAGTTCCCGCCCCCGAGGGGACAATGAGCAGTTCTTC. This gives the protein CASSSRPRGDNEQFF.

This chain uses TRBV27 with TRBJ2-1; 10 bases are a match to TRBD2. The length of the CDR3 is 17 residues. Germline CDR1 reads MNHEY; CDR2 reads SMNVEV (reference sequence). The trim removed 1 base at V and 0 bases at J, leaving 3 bases unmatched. The CDR3 is CASSLFLAGASYNEQFF. The CDR3 region has the DNA TGTGCCAGCAGTTTATTCCTAGCGGGAGCCTCCTACAATGAGCAGTTCTTC.

The gene calls are TRBV7-9 and TRBJ2-7, with D unresolved. Trimming shortened V by 5 bases and J by 7 bases, and 9 bases separated the two germline ends. Germline V gene lookup returns CDR1 SEHNR and CDR2 FQNEAQ (reference sequence). This CDR3 is 11 amino acids long. The DNA for the CDR3 is TGTGCCAGCAGCCAAACCAGGGAGCAGTACTTC. This gives the protein CASSQTREQYF.

This clone is a singleton in its sample. This chain connects TRBV5-1 to TRBJ2-7, with 9 bases lining up with TRBD2. V shed 2 bases and J 7 bases; nucleotides not matched to a gene: 10. Germline CDR1 SGHRS, CDR2 YFSETQ. This CDR3 has 15 residues. CDR3 protein: CASSFIAGGPREQYF. CDR3 nucleotide sequence: TGCGCCAGCAGCTTTATCGCGGGAGGGCCGAGGGAGCAGTACTTC. Looking up the rest from reference TRBV5-1 and TRBJ2-7 gives the full variable domain: KAGVTQTPRYLIKTRGQQVTLSCSPISGHRSVSWYQQTPGQGLQFLFEYFSETQRNKGNFPGRFSGRQFSNSRSEMNVSTLELGDSALYLCASSFIAGGPREQYFGPGTRLTVT.

V is TRBV28 and J is TRBJ1-2; possibly TRBD1 for D (5 bases). V lost 6 bases and J lost 2, with 10 bases in between. This CDR3 spans 13 amino acids. Germline V gene sequence: CDR1 MDHEN, CDR2 SYDVKM. Written as DNA, the CDR3 is TGTGCCAGCAGCCCAGGGTACAACTATGGCTACACCTTC. Translation: CASSPGYNYGYTF.

There are a few counts of this clone. CDR3 nucleotide sequence: TGTGCCAGCTCCCCGGTCAGGACGACCGGGGAGCTGTTTTTT. Residues: CASSPVRTTGELFF. The rearrangement uses TRBV14 and TRBJ2-2; D ambiguous. The CDR3 runs 14 residues. The germline V gene has CDR1 SGHDN and CDR2 FVKESK. V dropped 8 bases and J dropped 5 bases, with 15 bases sitting between them. Looking up the rest from reference TRBV14 and TRBJ2-2 gives the full variable domain: EAGVTQFPSHSVIEKGQTVTLRCDPISGHDNLYWYRRVMGKEIKFLLHFVKESKQDESGMPNNRFLAERTGGTYSTLKVQPAELEDSGVYFCASSPVRTTGELFFGEGSRLTVL.

The chain joins TRBV5-6 to TRBJ2-5, with D unclear. Germline values: CDR1 SGHDT, CDR2 YYEEEE. The CDR3 spans 12 residues. V lost 4 bases and J lost 9, with 13 bases in between. The CDR3 loop reads CASSGKRLAQYF. The DNA of the CDR3 is TGTGCCAGCAGCGGGAAAAGGCTGGCCCAGTACTTC.

The V and J genes are TRBV5-6 and TRBJ2-1, with D hard to call. Trimming pared 2 bases from V and 8 bases from J, leaving 8 bases between. This CDR3 spans 12 amino acids. Looked up from germline, CDR1 is SGHDT and CDR2 is YYEEEE. Here the CDR3 DNA reads TGTGCCAGCAGCTTCCCTTTCGATGAGCAGTTCTTC. It yields the protein CASSFPFDEQFF.

This clone appeared a few times. The chain links TRBV6-4 to TRBJ2-1; 8 bases are shared with TRBD2. This CDR3 region has 16 residues. CDR1 and CDR2 (germline): MRHNA, SNTAGT. The junction had 5 bases not matched to a gene; V was cut back by 3 bases and J by 1 base. CDR3 in amino acids: CASSEVTSGSYNEQFF. CDR3 DNA sequence: TGTGCCAGCAGTGAAGTTACTAGCGGATCCTACAATGAGCAGTTCTTC.

The V and J genes are TRBV5-5 and TRBJ2-7; TRBD1 agrees at 10 bases. Germline values: CDR1 SGHKS, CDR2 YYEKEE (reference sequence). J was trimmed by 4 bases and V by 3 bases; bases with no gene match: 7. There are 15 residues in the CDR3. CDR3 residues: CASSCRDRGKYEQYF. The CDR3, as DNA: TGTGCCAGCAGCTGTAGGGACAGGGGTAAGTACGAGCAGTACTTC.

V is TRBV11-2 and J is TRBJ2-7; no clear D gene. Trimming took 2 bases from V and 2 from J, leaving 10 bases between them. CDR3 size: 14 residues. The germline V gene encodes CDR1 SGHAT and CDR2 FQNNGV. The CDR3 DNA is TGTGCCAGCAGCTTAAGGGTTTTCGCCTACGAGCAGTACTTC. The encoded protein is CASSLRVFAYEQYF.

The genes are TRBV28 and TRBJ1-3; D remains unclear. V lost 3 bases and J 8 bases, leaving 11 bases between the germline ends. The CDR3 contains 13 residues. Germline V CDR1 and CDR2: MDHEN, SYDVKM. DNA of the CDR3: TGTGCCAGCAGTTTTAGATTTCGGGACACCATATATTTT. Its protein product is CASSFRFRDTIYF. Supplemented by reference TRBV28 and TRBJ1-3, the full variable domain reads DVKVTQSSRYLVKRTGEKVFLECVQDMDHENMFWYRQDPGLGLRLIYFSYDVKMKEKGDIPEGYSVSREKKERFSLILESASTNQTSMYLCASSFRFRDTIYFGEGSWLTVV.

This sequence joins TRBV7-9 and TRBJ2-7, with D maybe TRBD1 (6 bases). The length of the CDR3 is 14 residues. V was shortened by 5 bases and J by 3 bases, with 14 bases between the two germline ends. Germline V gene sequence: CDR1 SEHNR, CDR2 FQNEAQ (reference sequence). The CDR3 sequence is CASSPGASNYEQYF. In DNA form, the CDR3 reads TGTGCCAGCAGCCCAGGGGCTTCCAACTACGAGCAGTACTTC. The full variable domain, in which reference TRBV7-9 and TRBJ2-7 provide the parts outside the CDR3, is DTGVSQNPRHKITKRGQNVTFRCDPISEHNRLYWYRQTLGQGPEFLTYFQNEAQLEKSRLLSDRFSAERPKGSFSTLEIQRTEQGDSAMYLCASSPGASNYEQYFGPGTRLTVT.

The chain carries TRBV15 and TRBJ2-2; D tentatively reads TRBD1 or TRBD2 (5 bases each). The germline V and J ends were trimmed by 0 bases and 3 bases, with 8 bases remaining between them. The CDR3 spans 15 residues. The V gene's germline CDR1 is LNHNV and CDR2 YYDKDF (reference sequence). CDR3 nucleotides: TGTGCCACCAGCAGAGACGAGGGGTACACCGGGGAGCTGTTTTTT. Protein product: CATSRDEGYTGELFF.

V gene TRBV4-1 combines with J gene TRBJ2-7, with D tentatively TRBD2 (5 bases). The V and J ends lost 4 bases and 2 bases respectively, with 12 bases between them. This CDR3 contains 14 residues. Looked up from germline, CDR1 is MGHRA and CDR2 is YSYEKL. This CDR3 is CASSLLSGTYEQYF. Here the CDR3 DNA reads TGCGCCAGCAGCCTTCTCTCGGGAACCTACGAGCAGTACTTC.

The chain uses TRBV7-9 and TRBJ2-5; tentatively, D is TRBD1 (6 bases). With 5 bases removed from V and 1 base from J, the gap between germline ends came to 14 bases. This CDR3 comprises 15 residues. Looked up from germline, CDR1 is SEHNR and CDR2 is FQNEAQ (reference sequence). CDR3 region: CASSKGVGLQETQYF. The CDR3 DNA follows: TGTGCCAGCAGCAAGGGGGTGGGCCTCCAAGAGACCCAGTACTTC.

The count of this clone is one. V gene TRBV10-2 combines with J gene TRBJ2-5; tentative D call: TRBD1 (6 bases). This CDR3 has 14 amino acids. Looked up from germline, CDR1 is WSHSY and CDR2 is SAAADI. Trimming removed 8 bases at V and 4 bases at J, with 17 bases between. CDR3 amino acids: CASRDTQMGETQYF. DNA for the CDR3: TGCGCCAGCCGGGACACTCAGATGGGAGAGACCCAGTACTTC.